What follows are 4 T cell receptor beta chains derived from one specimen sequenced in a study of cytomegalovirus exposure and HLA in healthy donors. PCR was performed using 60 Vbeta and 13 Jbeta primers. Profiled with immunoSEQ multiplex PCR; TCRdb holds only in-frame clones, not every one. The data show approximately 290,000 clones, about four fifths seen once. The source material was PBMCs. All receptors come from a girl aged 2 to 10 in good health and CMV-seronegative.

The V call is TRBV27, the J call TRBJ2-3; D ambiguous. CDR1 MNHEY and CDR2 SMNVEV come from the germline V gene (reference sequence). The CDR3 runs to 16 residues. Trimming left V 3 bases short and J 0 bases short, with 13 bases between. CDR3 nucleotides: TGTGCCAGCAGTTTTTGGCCACTAACTAGCACAGATACGCAGTATTTT. It codes for CASSFWPLTSTDTQYF.

The chain employs TRBV10-3 and TRBJ1-1; 8 nucleotides line up with TRBD1. Trimming removed 7 bases from V and 1 base from J; junction bases left unmatched: 8. Germline CDR1 is ENHRY and CDR2 is SYGVKD. The CDR3 loop spans 15 amino acids. CDR3 amino acids: CAITRDRTTNTEAFF. CDR3 nucleotide sequence: TGTGCCATCACCCGGGACAGGACGACGAACACTGAAGCTTTCTTT.

The chain recombines TRBV5-6 with TRBJ1-6; TRBD1 aligns across 7 bases. In germline, CDR1 is SGHDT, CDR2 YYEEEE. V gave up 0 bases and J gave up 6 bases; unmatched junction bases: 3. CDR3 length equals 15 residues. The CDR3 nucleotides are TGTGCCAGCAGCTTGGGACAGGGCCGTAATTCACCCCTCCACTTT. This translates into CASSLGQGRNSPLHF.

The rearrangement links TRBV2 to TRBJ2-1, with D hard to call. Germline V gene sequence: CDR1 SNHLY, CDR2 FYNNEI. CDR3 size: 12 residues. The V gene lost 4 bases and the J gene lost 6 bases, with 7 bases spanning the gap. DNA of the CDR3: TGTGCCAGCAGTGTTCAGGCCAATGAGCAGTTCTTC. Amino acid sequence: CASSVQANEQFF.